This record looks at one T cell receptor (beta chain) sequence and its context. What it binds is not known. Indicated time point: sample taken at primary tumor resection. TCRdb re-called the 5' RACE reads through MiXCR, storing one row per CDR3 protein. The sample yields about 44,000 distinct CDR3 sequences, roughly 13% seen once. These data originate in a study of spatial heterogeneity in lung cancer. The V segment lost 1 base and the J segment 2 bases; nucleotides outside the gene matches: 4. Germline CDR1 reads DFQATT; CDR2 reads SNEGSKA (reference sequence). This CDR3 region has 15 residues. Broader study findings: Resection blood, more than follow-up blood, showed ubiquitous expanded tumor TCRs.

The chain uses TRBV20-1 and TRBJ2-3, with 9 bases that match TRBD2. This sequence originates from a male donor with early-stage non-small cell lung cancer. The source material was PBMCs, sampled at surgery. CDR3 in amino acids: CSARVLAGYTDTQYF. The CDR3 nucleotides read TGCAGTGCTAGAGTCCTAGCGGGATACACAGATACGCAGTATTTT.